The 9 T cell receptor beta chains below come from one sample, sequenced in a study of T-cell reconstitution after alpha-beta-depleted transplantation in children. Unique molecular identifiers were incorporated during preparation of the TCRbeta library. TCRdb ran MiXCR on the PCR reads and lists one entry per CDR3 protein. The profile covers around 240,000 distinct CDR3 sequences, with about 8.8% appearing a single time and approximately 5% taken by the ten largest. This sample comprised PBMCs from the stem cell graft donor, obtained from the stem cell graft. Receptors were obtained from a human donor who donated a stem cell graft to a child with SCID.

This clonotype has at least ten counts. The chain joins TRBV2 to TRBJ1-2; D is perhaps TRBD1 (5 bases). Trimming pared 9 bases from V and 8 bases from J, leaving 16 bases between. Germline loops: CDR1 SNHLY, CDR2 FYNNEI. The CDR3 contains 12 residues. The CDR3 region is CASETDSRGYTF. DNA of the CDR3: TGTGCCAGTGAGACAGATTCTCGCGGCTACACCTTC.

The sample holds many counts of this clonotype. The CDR3 sequence: CASSLASVYAPQHF. CDR3 nucleotides: TGTGCCAGCAGCTTGGCCTCGGTTTATGCGCCCCAGCATTTT. The J gene is TRBJ1-5, the V gene TRBV5-5; D gene ambiguous. CDR1 is SGHKS, CDR2 YYEKEE, per germline (reference sequence). This CDR3 is 14 amino acids long. Trimming cost V 0 bases and J 9 bases, with 13 bases left between them.

The rearrangement links TRBV7-9 to TRBJ1-2, with 10 bases identical to TRBD1. Germline lookup yields CDR1 SEHNR and CDR2 FQNEAQ (reference sequence). The CDR3 extends over 15 amino acids. J lost 7 bases, V lost 4 bases, and 9 bases had no gene match. CDR3 coding DNA: TGTGCCAGCAGCTCAACCGGGACAGGGGTATTTGGCTACACCTTC. This codes for CASSSTGTGVFGYTF.

Many counts were recorded for this clonotype. The chain uses TRBV20-1 and TRBJ2-5; D is uncertain. V lost 3 bases and J lost 5, with 10 bases in between. CDR1 is DFQATT and CDR2 is SNEGSKA in the germline V gene (reference sequence). The CDR3 length is 12 residues. The CDR3 bases are TGCAGTGCTAGCCGAGCTAGGGAGACCCAGTACTTC. Translation: CSASRARETQYF.

The chain uses TRBV4-3 and TRBJ2-3; 10 bases fit TRBD2. CDR3 length: 18 amino acids. Germline-derived CDR1 and CDR2 are LGHNA and YSLEER. J gave up 1 base and V 0 bases, and 7 bases lay outside the gene matches. CDR3 in DNA: TGCGCCAGCAGCCAAGATCGTGTGACTAGCGGGCGCACAGATACGCAGTATTTT. Translation gives CASSQDRVTSGRTDTQYF.

There are many counts of this clonotype. V usage is TRBV6-2 or TRBV6-3 and J usage is TRBJ1-5; 9 nucleotides align to TRBD1. The CDR3 runs 18 residues. Germline V gene data show CDR1 as MNHEY and CDR2 as SVGEGT. Unmatched junction bases numbered 12, after V lost 2 bases and J lost 4 bases. As DNA, the CDR3 is TGTGCCAGCAGTTACCCCCGGACAGGGGCTTCGAAAAATCAGCCCCAGCATTTT. Its translation is CASSYPRTGASKNQPQHF.

Many counts were recorded for this clonotype. This chain joins TRBV6-4 and TRBJ2-4; D call uncertain. Germline CDR1 and CDR2: MRHNA and SNTAGT. Deletions cut 2 bases from V and 6 bases from J, with 8 bases between. This CDR3 contains 13 residues. This CDR3 is CASSDPPRNIQYF. In nucleotides, the CDR3 is TGTGCCAGCAGTGACCCGCCCAGAAACATTCAGTACTTC.

The chain links TRBV7-3 to TRBJ1-3; possible D gene TRBD1, 6 bases. Trimming took 4 bases from V and 0 from J, leaving 25 bases between them. Germline CDR1 reads SGHTA; CDR2 reads FQGTGA. The CDR3 loop spans 20 amino acids. The DNA of the CDR3 is TGTGCCAGCAGCTCTAACGATTCGGAGAGACAGGCGAGCTCTGGAAACACCATATATTTT. It is translated as CASSSNDSERQASSGNTIYF.

In this sample, this clonotype turned up a few times. The chain uses TRBV5-1 and TRBJ1-3, with no clear D. The V gene lost 2 bases and the J gene lost 3 bases, with 9 bases spanning the gap. The CDR3 contains 14 residues. The germline CDR1 and CDR2 sequences are SGHRS and YFSETQ. CDR3 residues: CASSLAGYGNTIYF. The CDR3, as DNA: TGCGCCAGCAGCTTAGCCGGGTATGGAAACACCATATATTTT.